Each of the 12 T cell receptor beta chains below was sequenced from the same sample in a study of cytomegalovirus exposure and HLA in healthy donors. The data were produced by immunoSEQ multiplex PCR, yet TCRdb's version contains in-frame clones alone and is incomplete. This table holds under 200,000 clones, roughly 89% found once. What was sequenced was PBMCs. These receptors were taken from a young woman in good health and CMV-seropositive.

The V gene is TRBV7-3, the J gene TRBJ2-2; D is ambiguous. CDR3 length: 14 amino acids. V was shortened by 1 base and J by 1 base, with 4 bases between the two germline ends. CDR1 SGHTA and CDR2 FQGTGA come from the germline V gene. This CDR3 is CASSLKRNTGELFF. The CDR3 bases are TGTGCCAGCAGCTTAAAGCGGAACACCGGGGAGCTGTTTTTT.

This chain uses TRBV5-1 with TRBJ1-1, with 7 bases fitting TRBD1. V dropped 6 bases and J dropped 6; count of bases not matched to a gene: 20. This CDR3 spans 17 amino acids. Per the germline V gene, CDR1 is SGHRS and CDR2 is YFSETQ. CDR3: CASTVISLSDRAPEAFF. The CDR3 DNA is TGCGCCAGCACCGTTATATCTCTCAGCGACAGGGCCCCTGAAGCTTTCTTT.

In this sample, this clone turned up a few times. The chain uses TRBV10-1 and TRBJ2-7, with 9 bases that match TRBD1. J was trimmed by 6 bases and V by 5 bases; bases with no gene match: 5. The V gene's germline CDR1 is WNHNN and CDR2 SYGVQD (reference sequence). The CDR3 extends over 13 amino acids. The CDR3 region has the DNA TGCGCCAGCAGTTCGACAGGGGGAGGCGAGCAGTACTTC. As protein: CASSSTGGGEQYF.

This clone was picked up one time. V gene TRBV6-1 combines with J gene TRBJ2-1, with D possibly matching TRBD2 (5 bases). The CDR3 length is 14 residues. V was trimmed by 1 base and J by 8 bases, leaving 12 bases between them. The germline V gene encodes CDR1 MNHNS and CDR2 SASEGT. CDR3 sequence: CASSEGTGNDEQFF. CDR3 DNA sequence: TGTGCCAGCAGTGAAGGAACGGGAAACGATGAGCAGTTCTTC.

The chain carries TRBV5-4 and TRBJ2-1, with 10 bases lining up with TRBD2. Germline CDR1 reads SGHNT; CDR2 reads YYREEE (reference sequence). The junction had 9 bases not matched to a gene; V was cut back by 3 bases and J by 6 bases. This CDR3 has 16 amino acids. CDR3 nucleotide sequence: TGTGCCAGCAGCTCATCTCTAGCGGGAGACGTCAATGAGCAGTTCTTC. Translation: CASSSSLAGDVNEQFF.

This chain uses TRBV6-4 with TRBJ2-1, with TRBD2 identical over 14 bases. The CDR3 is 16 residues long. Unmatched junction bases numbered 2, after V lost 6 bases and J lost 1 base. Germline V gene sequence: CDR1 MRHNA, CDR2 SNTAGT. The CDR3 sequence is CASSGTSGRSYNEQFF. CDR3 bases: TGTGCCAGCAGCGGGACTAGCGGGAGATCCTACAATGAGCAGTTCTTC.

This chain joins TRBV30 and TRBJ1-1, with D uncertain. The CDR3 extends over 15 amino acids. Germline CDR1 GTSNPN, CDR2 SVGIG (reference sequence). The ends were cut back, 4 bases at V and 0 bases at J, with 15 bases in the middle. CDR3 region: CAWIRGKTLNTEAFF. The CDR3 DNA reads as TGTGCCTGGATCCGAGGGAAAACCTTGAACACTGAAGCTTTCTTT.

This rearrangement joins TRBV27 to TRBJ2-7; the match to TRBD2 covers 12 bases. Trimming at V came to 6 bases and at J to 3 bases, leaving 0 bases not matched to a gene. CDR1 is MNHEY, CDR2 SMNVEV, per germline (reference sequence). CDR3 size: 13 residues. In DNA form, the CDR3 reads TGTGCCAGCAGACTAGCGGGAGGCTACGAGCAGTACTTC. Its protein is CASRLAGGYEQYF.

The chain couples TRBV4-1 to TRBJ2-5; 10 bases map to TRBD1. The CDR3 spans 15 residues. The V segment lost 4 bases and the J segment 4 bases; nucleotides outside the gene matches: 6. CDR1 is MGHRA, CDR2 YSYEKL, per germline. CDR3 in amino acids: CASSPGQGNLETQYF. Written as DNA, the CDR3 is TGCGCCAGCAGCCCGGGACAGGGGAATCTAGAGACCCAGTACTTC.

The CDR3 nucleotides are TGTGCCTGGGGGACAGGGCTTTGGGAGCAGTACTTC. As protein: CAWGTGLWEQYF. The V and J genes are TRBV30 and TRBJ2-7; 9 nucleotides agree with TRBD1. Germline CDR1 and CDR2: GTSNPN and SVGIG (reference sequence). The CDR3 loop spans 12 amino acids. The trim removed 5 bases at V and 7 bases at J, leaving 6 bases unmatched.

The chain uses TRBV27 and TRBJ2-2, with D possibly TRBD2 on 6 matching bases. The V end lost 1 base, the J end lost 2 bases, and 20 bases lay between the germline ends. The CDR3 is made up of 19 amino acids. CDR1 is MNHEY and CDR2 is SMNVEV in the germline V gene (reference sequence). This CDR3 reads CASSLFIWAGSGNTGELFF. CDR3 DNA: TGTGCCAGCAGTTTATTTATTTGGGCGGGGTCCGGCAACACCGGGGAGCTGTTTTTT.

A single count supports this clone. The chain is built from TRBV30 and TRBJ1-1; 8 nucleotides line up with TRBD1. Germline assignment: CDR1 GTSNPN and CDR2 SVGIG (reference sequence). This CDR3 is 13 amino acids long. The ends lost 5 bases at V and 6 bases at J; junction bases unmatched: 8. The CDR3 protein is CAWGQGLGAEAFF. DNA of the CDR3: TGTGCCTGGGGACAGGGTTTAGGCGCTGAAGCTTTCTTT.